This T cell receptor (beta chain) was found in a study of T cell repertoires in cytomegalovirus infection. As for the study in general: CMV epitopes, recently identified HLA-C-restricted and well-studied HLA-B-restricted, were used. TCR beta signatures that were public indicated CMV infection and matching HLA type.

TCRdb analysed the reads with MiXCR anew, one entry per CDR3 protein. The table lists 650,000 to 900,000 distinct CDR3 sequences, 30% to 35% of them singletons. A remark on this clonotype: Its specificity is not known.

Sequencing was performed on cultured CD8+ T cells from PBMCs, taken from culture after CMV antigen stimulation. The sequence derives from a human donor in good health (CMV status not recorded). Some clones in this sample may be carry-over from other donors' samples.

The CDR3 spells CASSFTGARGTEAFF. CDR3 coding DNA: TGTGCCAGCAGCTTTACAGGGGCGCGGGGCACTGAAGCTTTCTTT. J is TRBJ1-1 and V is TRBV11-2; 7 nucleotides agree with TRBD1. The CDR3 is made up of 15 amino acids. With 3 bases clipped from V and 4 bases from J, the junction kept 8 bases outside the gene matches. The germline CDR1 and CDR2 sequences are SGHAT and FQNNGV.